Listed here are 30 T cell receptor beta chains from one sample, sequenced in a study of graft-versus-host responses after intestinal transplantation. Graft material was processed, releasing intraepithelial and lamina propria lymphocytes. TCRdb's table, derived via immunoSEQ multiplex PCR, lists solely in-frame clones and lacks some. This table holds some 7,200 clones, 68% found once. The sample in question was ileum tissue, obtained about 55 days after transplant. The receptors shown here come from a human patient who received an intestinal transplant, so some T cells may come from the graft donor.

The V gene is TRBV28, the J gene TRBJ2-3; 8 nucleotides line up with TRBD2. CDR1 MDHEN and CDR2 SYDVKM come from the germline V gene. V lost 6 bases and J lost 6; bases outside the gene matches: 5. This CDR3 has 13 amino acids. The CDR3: CASSRTSLDTQYF. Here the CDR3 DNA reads TGTGCCAGCAGCCGGACTAGCCTCGATACGCAGTATTTT. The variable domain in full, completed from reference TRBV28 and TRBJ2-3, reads DVKVTQSSRYLVKRTGEKVFLECVQDMDHENMFWYRQDPGLGLRLIYFSYDVKMKEKGDIPEGYSVSREKKERFSLILESASTNQTSMYLCASSRTSLDTQYFGPGTRLTVL.

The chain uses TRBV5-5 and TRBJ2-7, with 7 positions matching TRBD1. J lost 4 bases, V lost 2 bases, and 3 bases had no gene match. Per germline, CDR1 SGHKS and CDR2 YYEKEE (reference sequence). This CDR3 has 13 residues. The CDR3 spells CASSFGRGYEQYV. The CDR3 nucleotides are TGTGCCAGCAGCTTCGGCAGGGGGTACGAGCAGTACGTC.

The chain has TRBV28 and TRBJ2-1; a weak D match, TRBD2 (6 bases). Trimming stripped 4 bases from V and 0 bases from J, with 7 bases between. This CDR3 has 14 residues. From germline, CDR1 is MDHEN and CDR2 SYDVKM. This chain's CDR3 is CASSYGGSYNEQFF. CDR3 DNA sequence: TGTGCCAGCAGTTACGGGGGCTCCTACAATGAGCAGTTCTTC.

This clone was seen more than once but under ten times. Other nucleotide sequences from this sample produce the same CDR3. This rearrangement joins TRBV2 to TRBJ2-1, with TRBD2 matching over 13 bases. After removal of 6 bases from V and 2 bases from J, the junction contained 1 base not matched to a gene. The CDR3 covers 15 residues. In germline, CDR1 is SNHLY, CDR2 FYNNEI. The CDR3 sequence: CASRGTSGAYNEQFF. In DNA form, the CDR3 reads TGTGCCAGCAGGGGGACTAGCGGGGCCTACAATGAGCAGTTCTTC.

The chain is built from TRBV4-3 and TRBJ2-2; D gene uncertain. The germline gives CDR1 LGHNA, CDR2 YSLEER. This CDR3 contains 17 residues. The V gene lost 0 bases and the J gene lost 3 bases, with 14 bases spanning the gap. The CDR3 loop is CASSQDPRFQDTGELFF. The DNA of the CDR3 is TGCGCCAGCAGCCAAGATCCTCGGTTTCAGGACACCGGGGAGCTGTTTTTT.

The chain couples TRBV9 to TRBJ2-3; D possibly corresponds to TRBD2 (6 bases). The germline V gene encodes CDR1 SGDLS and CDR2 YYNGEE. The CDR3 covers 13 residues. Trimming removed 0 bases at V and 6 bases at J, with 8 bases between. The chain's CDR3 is CASSVAGEDTQYF. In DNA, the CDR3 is TGTGCCAGCAGCGTAGCGGGGGAGGATACGCAGTATTTT.

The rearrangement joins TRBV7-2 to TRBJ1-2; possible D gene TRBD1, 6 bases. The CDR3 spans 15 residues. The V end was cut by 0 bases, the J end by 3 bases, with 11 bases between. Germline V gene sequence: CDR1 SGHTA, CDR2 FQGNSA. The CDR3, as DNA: TGTGCCAGCAGCTTAGCTCTCGGACAGCACTATGGCTACACCTTC. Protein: CASSLALGQHYGYTF.

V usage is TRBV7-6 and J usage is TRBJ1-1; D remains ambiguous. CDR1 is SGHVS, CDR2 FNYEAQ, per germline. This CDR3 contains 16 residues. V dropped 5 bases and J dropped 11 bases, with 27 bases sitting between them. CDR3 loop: CASSQSTGFLLGSAFF. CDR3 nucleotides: TGTGCCAGCAGCCAAAGCACGGGATTTCTATTAGGAAGCGCTTTCTTT.

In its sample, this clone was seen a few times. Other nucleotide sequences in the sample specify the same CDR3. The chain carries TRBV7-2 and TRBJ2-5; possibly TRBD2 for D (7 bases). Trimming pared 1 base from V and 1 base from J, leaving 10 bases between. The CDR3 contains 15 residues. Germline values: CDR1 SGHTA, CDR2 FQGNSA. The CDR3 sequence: CASSLGGGPQETQYF. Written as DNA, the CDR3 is TGTGCCAGCAGCTTAGGGGGGGGGCCCCAAGAGACCCAGTACTTC.

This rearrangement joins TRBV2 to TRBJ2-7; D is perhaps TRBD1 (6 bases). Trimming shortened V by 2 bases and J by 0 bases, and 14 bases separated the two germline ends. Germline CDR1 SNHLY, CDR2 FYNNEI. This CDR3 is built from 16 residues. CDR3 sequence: CASSEPRTASSYEQYV. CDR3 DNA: TGTGCCAGCAGTGAACCTCGGACAGCTAGCTCCTACGAGCAGTACGTC.

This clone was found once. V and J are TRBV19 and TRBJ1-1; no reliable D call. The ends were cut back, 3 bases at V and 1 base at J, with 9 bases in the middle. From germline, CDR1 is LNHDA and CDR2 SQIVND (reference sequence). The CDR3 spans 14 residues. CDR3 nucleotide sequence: TGTGCCAGTAGTATCTGGCTTTCGAACACTGAAGCTTTCTTT. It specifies CASSIWLSNTEAFF.

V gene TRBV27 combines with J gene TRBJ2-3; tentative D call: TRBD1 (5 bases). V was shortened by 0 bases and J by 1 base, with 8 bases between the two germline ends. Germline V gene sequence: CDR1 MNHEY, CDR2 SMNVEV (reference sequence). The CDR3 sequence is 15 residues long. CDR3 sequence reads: CASSLSVGGTDTQYF. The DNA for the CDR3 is TGTGCCAGCAGTTTATCGGTAGGGGGCACAGATACGCAGTATTTT.

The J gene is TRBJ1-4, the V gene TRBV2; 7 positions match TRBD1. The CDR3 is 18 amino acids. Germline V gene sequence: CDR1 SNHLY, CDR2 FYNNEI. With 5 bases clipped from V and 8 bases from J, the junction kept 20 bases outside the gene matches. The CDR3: CASSFPTGLRGGIEKLFF. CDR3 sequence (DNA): TGTGCCAGCAGTTTTCCGACAGGGCTAAGAGGTGGAATCGAAAAACTGTTTTTT.

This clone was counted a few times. The CDR3 sequence: CASSDQGHYGYTF. Here the CDR3 DNA reads TGTGCCAGCAGTGATCAGGGGCACTATGGCTACACCTTC. V is TRBV6-4 and J is TRBJ1-2, with D possibly being TRBD1 (6 bases). This CDR3 is built from 13 residues. Germline-derived CDR1 and CDR2 are MRHNA and SNTAGT. The ends were cut back, 3 bases at V and 3 bases at J, with 8 bases in the middle.

The CDR3 DNA reads TGTGCCATCAGGGTTGGGCAGGACTACGAGCAGTACGTC. Amino acids: CAIRVGQDYEQYV. The genes are TRBV10-3 and TRBJ2-7; no firm D call. Trimming removed 6 bases from V and 3 bases from J, with 12 bases in between. The CDR3 runs 13 residues. Per germline, CDR1 ENHRY and CDR2 SYGVKD.

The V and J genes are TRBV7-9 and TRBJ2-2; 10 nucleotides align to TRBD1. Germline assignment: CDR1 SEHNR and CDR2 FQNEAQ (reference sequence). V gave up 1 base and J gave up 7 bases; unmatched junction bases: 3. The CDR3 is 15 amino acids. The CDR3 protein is CASSLVGQGDGELFF. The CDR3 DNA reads TGTGCCAGCAGCTTAGTAGGACAGGGGGACGGGGAGCTGTTTTTT.

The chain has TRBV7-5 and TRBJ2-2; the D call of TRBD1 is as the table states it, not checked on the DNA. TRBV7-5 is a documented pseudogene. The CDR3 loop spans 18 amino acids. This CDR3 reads CARRPAGTGVIVTGELFF. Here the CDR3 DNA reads TGTGCCAGAAGGCCCGCCGGGACAGGGGTTATTGTTACCGGGGAGCTGTTTTTT.

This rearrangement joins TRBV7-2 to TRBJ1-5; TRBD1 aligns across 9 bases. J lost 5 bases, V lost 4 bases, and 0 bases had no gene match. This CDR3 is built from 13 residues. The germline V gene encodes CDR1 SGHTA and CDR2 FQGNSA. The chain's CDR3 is CASSWDRDQPQHF. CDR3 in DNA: TGTGCCAGCAGCTGGGACAGGGATCAGCCCCAGCATTTT.

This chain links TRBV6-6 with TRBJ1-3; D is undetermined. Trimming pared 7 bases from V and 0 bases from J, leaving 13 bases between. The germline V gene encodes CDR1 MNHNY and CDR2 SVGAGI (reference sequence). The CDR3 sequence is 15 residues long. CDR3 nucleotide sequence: TGTGCCAGCACTCCTCTACCCGACTCTGGAAACACCATATATTTT. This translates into CASTPLPDSGNTIYF.

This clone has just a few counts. CDR3 DNA sequence: TGTGCCAGCCCGAGGGATGAGACGGACACTGAAGCTTTCTTT. As protein: CASPRDETDTEAFF. The chain is built from TRBV6-1 and TRBJ1-1; D remains unclear. The CDR3 has 14 amino acids. Trimming shortened V by 8 bases and J by 3 bases, and 16 bases separated the two germline ends. Germline CDR1 MNHNS, CDR2 SASEGT.

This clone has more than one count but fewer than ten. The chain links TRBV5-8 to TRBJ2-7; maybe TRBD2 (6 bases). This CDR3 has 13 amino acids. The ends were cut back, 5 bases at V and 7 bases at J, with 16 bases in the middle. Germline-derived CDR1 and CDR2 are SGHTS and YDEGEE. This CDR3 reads CASRGGGAREQYV. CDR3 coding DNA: TGTGCCAGCAGGGGGGGAGGAGCACGGGAGCAGTACGTC.

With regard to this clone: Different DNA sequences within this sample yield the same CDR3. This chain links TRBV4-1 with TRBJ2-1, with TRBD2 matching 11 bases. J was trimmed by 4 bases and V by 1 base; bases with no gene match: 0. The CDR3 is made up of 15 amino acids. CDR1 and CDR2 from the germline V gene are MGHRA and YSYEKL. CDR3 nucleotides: TGCGCCAGCAGCCAAGGGACTAGCGGGTACAATGAGCAGTTCTTC. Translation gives CASSQGTSGYNEQFF.

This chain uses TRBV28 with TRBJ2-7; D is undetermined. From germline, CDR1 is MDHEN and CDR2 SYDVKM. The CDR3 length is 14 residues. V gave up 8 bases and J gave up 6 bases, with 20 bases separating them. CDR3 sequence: CASLSVSRKSEQYV. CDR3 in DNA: TGTGCCAGCCTGTCGGTTAGTAGGAAGAGCGAGCAGTACGTC.

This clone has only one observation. In DNA form, the CDR3 reads TGCAGCGTGGGGGGTGGATTCAGAAGCACAGATACGCAGTATTTT. Its protein is CSVGGGFRSTDTQYF. The chain carries TRBV29-1 and TRBJ2-3; possibly TRBD2 for D (6 bases). Per the germline V gene, CDR1 is SQVTM and CDR2 is ANQGSEA. V lost 6 bases and J 0 bases, leaving 16 bases between the germline ends. The CDR3 consists of 15 residues.

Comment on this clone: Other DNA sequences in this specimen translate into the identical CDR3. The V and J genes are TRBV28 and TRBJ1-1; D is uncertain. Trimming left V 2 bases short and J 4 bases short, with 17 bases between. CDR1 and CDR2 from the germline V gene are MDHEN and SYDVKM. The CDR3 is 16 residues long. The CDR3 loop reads CASSLGMGGESTEAFF. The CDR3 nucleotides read TGTGCCAGCAGTTTAGGAATGGGAGGAGAGAGCACTGAAGCTTTCTTT.

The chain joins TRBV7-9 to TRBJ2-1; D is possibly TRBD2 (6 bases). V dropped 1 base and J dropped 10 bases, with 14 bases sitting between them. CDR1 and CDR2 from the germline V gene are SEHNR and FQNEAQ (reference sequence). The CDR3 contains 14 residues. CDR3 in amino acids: CASSLEVRGGEQFF. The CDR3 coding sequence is TGTGCCAGCAGCTTAGAGGTACGGGGAGGAGAGCAGTTCTTC.

The CDR3 sequence: CASSSRGGGTDTQYF. The DNA of the CDR3 is TGTGCCAGCAGCTCCCGGGGGGGCGGAACAGATACGCAGTATTTT. The V call is TRBV7-3, the J call TRBJ2-3, with 8 nucleotides matching TRBD2. After removal of 4 bases from V and 3 bases from J, the junction contained 6 bases not matched to a gene. The germline CDR1 and CDR2 sequences are SGHTA and FQGTGA. This CDR3 spans 15 amino acids.

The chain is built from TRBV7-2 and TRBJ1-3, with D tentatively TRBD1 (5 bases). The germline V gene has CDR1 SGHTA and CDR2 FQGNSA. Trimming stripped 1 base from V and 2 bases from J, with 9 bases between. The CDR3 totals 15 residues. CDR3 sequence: CASSLVSDTGNTIYF. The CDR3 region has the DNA TGTGCCAGCAGCTTAGTATCGGACACTGGAAACACCATATATTTT.

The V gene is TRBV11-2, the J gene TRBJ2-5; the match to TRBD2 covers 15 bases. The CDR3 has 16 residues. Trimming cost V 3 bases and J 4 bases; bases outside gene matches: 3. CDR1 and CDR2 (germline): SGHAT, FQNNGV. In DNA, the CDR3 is TGTGCCAGCAGCTTCCGGACTAGCGGGGGGGTAGAGACCCAGTACTTC. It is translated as CASSFRTSGGVETQYF. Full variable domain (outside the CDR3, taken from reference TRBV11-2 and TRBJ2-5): EAGVAQSPRYKIIEKRQSVAFWCNPISGHATLYWYQQILGQGPKLLIQFQNNGVVDDSQLPKDRFSAERLKGVDSTLKIQPAKLEDSAVYLCASSFRTSGGVETQYFGPGTRLLVL.

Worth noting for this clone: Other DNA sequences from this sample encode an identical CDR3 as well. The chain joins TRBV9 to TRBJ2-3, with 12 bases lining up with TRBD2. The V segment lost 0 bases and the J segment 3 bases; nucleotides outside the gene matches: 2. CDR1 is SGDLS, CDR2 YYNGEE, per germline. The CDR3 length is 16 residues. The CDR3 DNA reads TGTGCCAGCAGCGTAGTACTAGCGGGGGGAACAGATACGCAGTATTTT. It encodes CASSVVLAGGTDTQYF.